Listed below are T cell receptor beta chains from one sample, sequenced in a study of blood T cell repertoires in COVID-19. Data came from immunoSEQ multiplex PCR; TCRdb stores just in-frame clones and leaves some out. The sample consists of some 98,000 clones, less than 85% of them appearing once. Sequences were obtained from peripheral blood. The source of these receptors is a man aged 65 to 85 with active or convalescent COVID-19. CDR3s include the opening cysteine and the closing phenylalanine or tryptophan. Fields, in order: D gene, J gene, V gene, clone size, CDR3 protein, CDR3 DNA. D genes are given only for firm matches. Rows give clone size only sometimes, using once, few, many, or a class for an expanded clone.

D gene: -; J gene: TRBJ2-7; V gene: TRBV30; clone size: once; CDR3 protein: CAWSRGKPGTLTGQYF; CDR3 DNA: TGTGCCTGGAGTCGGGGGAAACCCGGGACCTTAACGGGGCAGTACTTC
D gene: -; J gene: TRBJ2-7; V gene: TRBV4-1; clone size: once; CDR3 protein: CASSLGGRGFYEQYF; CDR3 DNA: TGCGCCAGCAGCCTCGGCGGTAGGGGTTTCTACGAGCAGTACTTC
D gene: TRBD1; J gene: TRBJ1-3; V gene: TRBV11-3; clone size: -; CDR3 protein: CASSLAGGAVFGNTIYF; CDR3 DNA: TGTGCCAGCAGCTTGGCAGGGGGCGCAGTATTTGGAAACACCATATATTTT
D gene: -; J gene: TRBJ2-1; V gene: TRBV7-8; clone size: -; CDR3 protein: CASSFRPQGYDIYNEQFF; CDR3 DNA: TGTGCCAGCAGCTTCCGCCCCCAGGGATACGACATCTACAATGAGCAGTTCTTC
D gene: -; J gene: TRBJ2-7; V gene: TRBV18; clone size: -; CDR3 protein: CASSPQTNSYEQYF; CDR3 DNA: TGTGCCAGCTCACCACAGACAAACTCCTACGAGCAGTACTTC
D gene: -; J gene: TRBJ2-4; V gene: TRBV4-3; clone size: once; CDR3 protein: CASSEGTSRFDIAKNIQYF; CDR3 DNA: TGCGCCAGCAGTGAGGGAACTTCTCGGTTTGATATAGCCAAAAACATTCAGTACTTC
D gene: -; J gene: TRBJ1-3; V gene: TRBV5-1; clone size: -; CDR3 protein: CASRPGEGNTIYF; CDR3 DNA: TGCGCCAGCAGGCCAGGGGAAGGAAACACCATATATTTT
D gene: -; J gene: TRBJ1-2; V gene: TRBV3-1/TRBV3-2; clone size: once; CDR3 protein: CASSPEVRNYGYTF; CDR3 DNA: TGTGCCAGCAGCCCTGAGGTTAGGAACTATGGCTACACCTTC
D gene: -; J gene: TRBJ1-5; V gene: TRBV6-1; clone size: once; CDR3 protein: CASSVLEGSSNQPQHF; CDR3 DNA: TGTGCCAGCAGTGTCTTGGAGGGATCTAGCAATCAGCCCCAGCATTTT
D gene: -; J gene: TRBJ2-3; V gene: TRBV27; clone size: -; CDR3 protein: CAEPRLADTQYF; CDR3 DNA: TGTGCCGAGCCTCGACTGGCAGATACGCAGTATTTT
D gene: TRBD1; J gene: TRBJ1-2; V gene: TRBV12-3/TRBV12-4; clone size: few; CDR3 protein: CASKTGQGYGYTF; CDR3 DNA: TGTGCCAGCAAAACGGGACAGGGGTATGGCTACACCTTC
D gene: TRBD1; J gene: TRBJ1-2; V gene: TRBV18; clone size: -; CDR3 protein: CASSRQGNTYGYTF; CDR3 DNA: TGTGCCAGCTCACGACAGGGGAACACCTATGGCTACACCTTC
D gene: TRBD1; J gene: TRBJ2-3; V gene: TRBV18; clone size: once; CDR3 protein: CASSPPRQGPTDTQYF; CDR3 DNA: TGTGCCAGCTCACCACCTAGACAGGGCCCCACAGATACGCAGTATTTT
D gene: -; J gene: TRBJ1-4; V gene: TRBV2; clone size: -; CDR3 protein: CASSVREKLFF; CDR3 DNA: TGTGCCAGCAGTGTTCGGGAAAAACTGTTTTTT
D gene: TRBD1; J gene: TRBJ1-2; V gene: TRBV10-3; clone size: -; CDR3 protein: CAISEGTGWDYGYTF; CDR3 DNA: TGTGCCATCAGTGAGGGGACAGGGTGGGACTATGGCTACACCTTC
D gene: -; J gene: TRBJ1-2; V gene: TRBV6-1; clone size: -; CDR3 protein: CASSEQGKVWDYGYTF; CDR3 DNA: TGTGCCAGCAGTGAACAGGGGAAGGTTTGGGACTATGGCTACACCTTC
D gene: -; J gene: TRBJ2-7; V gene: TRBV7-3; clone size: -; CDR3 protein: CASSLRRGEGEQYF; CDR3 DNA: TGTGCCAGCAGCTTAAGGCGGGGCGAGGGGGAGCAGTACTTC
D gene: TRBD1; J gene: TRBJ1-2; V gene: TRBV4-3; clone size: -; CDR3 protein: CASSQGQGADYGYTF; CDR3 DNA: TGCGCCAGCAGCCAGGGACAGGGGGCCGACTATGGCTACACCTTC
D gene: -; J gene: TRBJ1-2; V gene: TRBV11-3; clone size: few; CDR3 protein: CASSPHQGNYGYTF; CDR3 DNA: TGTGCCAGCAGCCCCCACCAGGGAAACTATGGCTACACCTTC
D gene: -; J gene: TRBJ2-3; V gene: TRBV5-4; clone size: -; CDR3 protein: CASSPEVDTQYF; CDR3 DNA: TGTGCCAGCAGCCCGGAGGTAGATACGCAGTATTTT
D gene: TRBD1; J gene: TRBJ1-1; V gene: TRBV9; clone size: -; CDR3 protein: CASSVQDRVPEAFF; CDR3 DNA: TGTGCCAGCAGCGTACAAGACAGGGTCCCTGAAGCTTTCTTT
D gene: -; J gene: TRBJ1-6; V gene: TRBV6-1; clone size: -; CDR3 protein: CASSESSSYNSPLHF; CDR3 DNA: TGTGCCAGCAGTGAATCGAGCTCCTATAATTCACCCCTCCACTTT
D gene: -; J gene: TRBJ2-1; V gene: TRBV7-3; clone size: -; CDR3 protein: CASSWEPGAGGEQFF; CDR3 DNA: TGTGCCAGCAGCTGGGAGCCTGGGGCCGGGGGTGAGCAGTTCTTC
D gene: -; J gene: TRBJ2-2; V gene: TRBV2; clone size: -; CDR3 protein: CASSLENTGELFF; CDR3 DNA: TGTGCCAGCAGCCTAGAGAACACCGGGGAGCTGTTTTTT
D gene: -; J gene: TRBJ2-2; V gene: TRBV7-6; clone size: -; CDR3 protein: CASGGATNTGELFF; CDR3 DNA: TGTGCCAGCGGGGGGGCCACGAACACCGGGGAGCTGTTTTTT
D gene: -; J gene: TRBJ1-2; V gene: TRBV5-6; clone size: -; CDR3 protein: CASSQPGGGAHYGYTF; CDR3 DNA: TGTGCCAGCAGTCAGCCCGGGGGGGGCGCCCACTATGGCTACACCTTC
D gene: TRBD1; J gene: TRBJ1-5; V gene: TRBV5-6; clone size: -; CDR3 protein: CASSLWAGGAGNQPQHF; CDR3 DNA: TGTGCCAGCAGCTTGTGGGCAGGGGGCGCGGGCAATCAGCCCCAGCATTTT
D gene: -; J gene: TRBJ2-5; V gene: TRBV30; clone size: -; CDR3 protein: CASDPGGLQETQYF; CDR3 DNA: TGTGCCTCCGACCCGGGGGGCCTACAAGAGACCCAGTACTTC
D gene: TRBD2; J gene: TRBJ2-1; V gene: TRBV19; clone size: -; CDR3 protein: CASSISWGGNEQFF; CDR3 DNA: TGTGCCAGTAGTATCTCTTGGGGGGGGAATGAGCAGTTCTTC
D gene: TRBD1; J gene: TRBJ2-7; V gene: TRBV11-3; clone size: -; CDR3 protein: CASRRTGTYEQYF; CDR3 DNA: TGTGCCAGCAGACGGACAGGGACCTACGAGCAGTACTTC
D gene: -; J gene: TRBJ2-7; V gene: TRBV5-4; clone size: -; CDR3 protein: CASSLNTYEQYF; CDR3 DNA: TGTGCCAGCAGCTTGAATACCTACGAGCAGTACTTC
D gene: TRBD1; J gene: TRBJ2-2; V gene: TRBV18; clone size: -; CDR3 protein: CASSPPTGRETGELFF; CDR3 DNA: TGTGCCAGCTCACCACCGACAGGGCGAGAGACCGGGGAGCTGTTTTTT
D gene: TRBD1; J gene: TRBJ1-5; V gene: TRBV7-2; clone size: -; CDR3 protein: CASSSYRGHQPQHF; CDR3 DNA: TGTGCCAGCAGCTCCTACAGGGGCCATCAGCCCCAGCATTTT
D gene: -; J gene: TRBJ2-7; V gene: TRBV30; clone size: -; CDR3 protein: CAWSVHGSYEQYF; CDR3 DNA: TGTGCCTGGAGTGTACATGGTTCCTACGAGCAGTACTTC
D gene: -; J gene: TRBJ1-2; V gene: TRBV6-4; clone size: -; CDR3 protein: CASSLGPGDYGYTF; CDR3 DNA: TGTGCCAGCAGTTTGGGACCGGGGGACTATGGCTACACCTTC
D gene: TRBD2; J gene: TRBJ2-1; V gene: TRBV5-1; clone size: -; CDR3 protein: CASSPTSGTNEQFF; CDR3 DNA: TGCGCCAGCAGCCCGACTAGCGGAACTAATGAGCAGTTCTTC
D gene: TRBD1; J gene: TRBJ2-3; V gene: TRBV7-2; clone size: -; CDR3 protein: CASTYRGNTDTQYF; CDR3 DNA: TGTGCCAGCACCTACAGGGGGAACACAGATACGCAGTATTTT
D gene: TRBD2; J gene: TRBJ2-7; V gene: TRBV2; clone size: -; CDR3 protein: CASSAGGSTYEQYF; CDR3 DNA: TGTGCCAGCAGTGCCGGGGGGTCTACCTACGAGCAGTACTTC
D gene: TRBD1; J gene: TRBJ1-2; V gene: TRBV3-1/TRBV3-2; clone size: -; CDR3 protein: CASSFWDRGGYGYTF; CDR3 DNA: TGTGCCAGCAGCTTCTGGGACAGGGGAGGGTATGGCTACACCTTC
D gene: TRBD2; J gene: TRBJ2-5; V gene: TRBV6-6; clone size: -; CDR3 protein: CASSATSGGDETQYF; CDR3 DNA: TGTGCCAGCAGCGCTACTAGCGGGGGGGATGAGACCCAGTACTTC
D gene: -; J gene: TRBJ2-3; V gene: TRBV12-5; clone size: -; CDR3 protein: CASGSRGVFADTQYF; CDR3 DNA: TGTGCTAGTGGTTCCAGGGGGGTATTTGCAGATACGCAGTATTTT
D gene: -; J gene: TRBJ1-5; V gene: TRBV19; clone size: few; CDR3 protein: CASRAQGNQPQHF; CDR3 DNA: TGTGCCAGTAGGGCACAGGGCAATCAGCCCCAGCATTTT
D gene: TRBD1; J gene: TRBJ2-5; V gene: TRBV7-9; clone size: -; CDR3 protein: CASSRDRAGLKTQYF; CDR3 DNA: TGTGCCAGCAGCCGCGACAGGGCGGGCTTAAAGACCCAGTACTTC
D gene: -; J gene: TRBJ1-1; V gene: TRBV7-2; clone size: -; CDR3 protein: CASSRFRTDTEAFF; CDR3 DNA: TGTGCCAGCAGTAGATTTCGGACAGACACTGAAGCTTTCTTT
D gene: -; J gene: TRBJ1-4; V gene: TRBV6-5; clone size: -; CDR3 protein: CASSYRRTYRDEKLFF; CDR3 DNA: TGTGCCAGCAGTTATCGCAGGACTTACCGGGATGAAAAACTGTTTTTT
D gene: -; J gene: TRBJ1-1; V gene: TRBV5-1; clone size: -; CDR3 protein: CASSPETGLNTEAFF; CDR3 DNA: TGCGCCAGCAGCCCCGAGACAGGACTGAACACTGAAGCTTTCTTT